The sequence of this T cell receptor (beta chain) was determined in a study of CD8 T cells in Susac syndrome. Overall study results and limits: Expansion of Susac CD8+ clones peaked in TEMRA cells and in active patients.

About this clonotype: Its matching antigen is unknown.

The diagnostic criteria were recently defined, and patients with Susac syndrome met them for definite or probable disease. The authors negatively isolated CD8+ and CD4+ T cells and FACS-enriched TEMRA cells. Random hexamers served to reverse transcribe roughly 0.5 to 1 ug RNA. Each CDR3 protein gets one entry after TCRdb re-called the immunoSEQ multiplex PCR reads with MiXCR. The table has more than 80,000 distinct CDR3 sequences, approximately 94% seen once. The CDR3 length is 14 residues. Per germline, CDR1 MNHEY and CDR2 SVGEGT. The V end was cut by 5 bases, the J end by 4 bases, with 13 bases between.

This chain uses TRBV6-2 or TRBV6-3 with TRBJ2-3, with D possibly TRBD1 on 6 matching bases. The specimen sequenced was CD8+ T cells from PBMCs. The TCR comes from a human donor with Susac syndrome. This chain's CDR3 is CASSTGLGADTQYF. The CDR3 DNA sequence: TGTGCCAGCAGTACAGGGCTGGGGGCAGATACGCAGTATTTT.